These 15 T cell receptor beta chains share one sample of origin, sequenced in a study of regulatory T cells in long-lasting Graves disease. Construction of TCR beta libraries relied on iRepertoire HTBI primers and on Arm-PCR targeting CDR3 regions. TCRdb re-derived calls from the multiplex PCR reads in MiXCR, one entry per CDR3 protein. The table lists about 470,000 distinct CDR3 sequences, 20% of them singletons. The time point denotes: persistent/refractory GD, antithyroid drugs over 5 years with positive TRAb. Construction of the TCR library relied on RNA isolated from PBMCs. The specimen was peripheral blood mononuclear cells (PBMCs), collected when the disease was refractory, from a patient treated with antithyroid drugs. The receptors originated from a female donor with Graves disease.

The chain combines TRBV6-1 with TRBJ2-5; TRBD1 or TRBD2 may be the D gene (6 bases each). CDR1 is MNHNS, CDR2 SASEGT, per germline. This CDR3 contains 15 residues. V lost 6 bases to trimming and J lost 9 bases, with 23 bases between them. The CDR3: CASRLPGARLGAQYF. CDR3 nucleotide sequence: TGTGCCAGCAGGCTACCGGGGGCGCGCCTGGGGGCCCAGTACTTC.

The chain uses TRBV27 and TRBJ2-7, with D tentatively TRBD2 (5 bases). The CDR3 spans 15 residues. Deletions cut 1 base from V and 6 bases from J, with 16 bases between. Germline loops: CDR1 MNHEY, CDR2 SMNVEV (reference sequence). Here the CDR3 reads CASSLWRATPTEQYF. The DNA for the CDR3 is TGTGCCAGCAGTTTATGGCGGGCTACTCCGACCGAGCAGTACTTC.

This clonotype was seen repeatedly, ten times or more. This chain joins TRBV30 and TRBJ2-7; 7 bases line up with TRBD2. V lost 0 bases to trimming and J lost 5 bases; unmatched junction nucleotides: 7. The CDR3 loop spans 14 amino acids. Germline V lookup: CDR1 GTSNPN, CDR2 SVGIG (reference sequence). The CDR3 is CAWSVSGGGDEQYF. The DNA for the CDR3 is TGTGCCTGGAGTGTGTCGGGAGGTGGGGACGAGCAGTACTTC. Based on the CDR3 plus reference TRBV30 and TRBJ2-7, the full variable domain is SQTIHQWPATLVQPVGSPLSLECTVEGTSNPNLYWYRQAAGRGLQLLFYSVGIGQISSEVPQNLSASRPQDRQFILSSKKLLLSDSGFYLCAWSVSGGGDEQYFGPGTRLTVT.

The table lists this clonotype with many counts. V gene TRBV28 combines with J gene TRBJ1-3; D gene unclear. V lost 6 bases, J lost 4 bases, and 19 bases lay in between. The CDR3 length is 16 residues. Germline CDR1 and CDR2: MDHEN and SYDVKM. This CDR3 reads CASSENGPHGGNTIYF. In nucleotides, the CDR3 is TGTGCCAGCAGCGAAAATGGTCCCCACGGGGGAAACACCATATATTTT.

This chain links TRBV4-2 with TRBJ2-7; unclear D gene. From germline, CDR1 is LGHNA and CDR2 YNFKEQ. The V and J ends lost 0 bases and 1 base respectively, with 10 bases between them. The CDR3 sequence is 15 residues long. Here the CDR3 reads CASSQDRSQSYEQYF. DNA of the CDR3: TGTGCCAGCAGCCAAGATCGGAGCCAATCCTACGAGCAGTACTTC.

There are a few counts of this clonotype. One end of the junction does not line up with germline, which may come from a read error. The chain uses TRBV7-7 and TRBJ2-7; maybe TRBD1 (6 bases). The CDR3 runs 14 residues. The V gene's germline CDR1 is SSHAT and CDR2 FNYEAQ (reference sequence). Here the CDR3 DNA reads TGTGCTAGCAGCTCCTCGGGACCTCAGGGGCAGCAGTACTTC. The encoded protein is CASSSSGPQGQQYF.

This clonotype has at least ten counts. This chain uses TRBV6-1 with TRBJ2-5; 7 bases map to TRBD2. The CDR3 length is 15 residues. Trimming at V came to 4 bases and at J to 4 bases, leaving 9 bases not matched to a gene. Germline CDR1 MNHNS, CDR2 SASEGT. The CDR3 is CASSGPLAGGETQYF. The CDR3 DNA reads as TGTGCCAGCAGTGGCCCCTTAGCGGGCGGAGAGACCCAGTACTTC.

This clonotype was found many times. The rearrangement joins TRBV7-9 to TRBJ2-7; TRBD2 matches 11 bases. Germline loops: CDR1 SEHNR, CDR2 FQNEAQ (reference sequence). J gave up 7 bases and V 5 bases, and 4 bases lay outside the gene matches. This CDR3 has 13 amino acids. CDR3 sequence reads: CASSDSGREEQYF. DNA for the CDR3: TGTGCCAGCAGCGATAGCGGGAGGGAAGAGCAGTACTTC.

Many counts were recorded for this clonotype. The chain has TRBV12-3 or TRBV12-4 and TRBJ2-2, with unresolved D. Trimming stripped 1 base from V and 1 base from J, with 7 bases between. This CDR3 is 15 amino acids long. Here the CDR3 reads CASSLVSMNTGELFF. The CDR3 bases are TGTGCCAGCAGTTTAGTCAGCATGAACACCGGGGAGCTGTTTTTT.

This clonotype was seen many times. The chain has TRBV29-1 and TRBJ2-5; tentative D call: TRBD1 (5 bases). The CDR3 covers 15 residues. V was pared by 1 base and J by 0 bases, with 12 bases between. The germline V gene encodes CDR1 SQVTM and CDR2 ANQGSEA. In DNA form, the CDR3 reads TGCAGCGTTGAAGTCAGACAGAATAACCAAGAGACCCAGTACTTC. It specifies CSVEVRQNNQETQYF.

Many counts were recorded for this clonotype. V gene TRBV11-2 combines with J gene TRBJ2-5; D uncertain. Trimming shortened V by 3 bases and J by 0 bases, and 2 bases separated the two germline ends. The germline V gene has CDR1 SGHAT and CDR2 FQNNGV. The CDR3 is made up of 12 amino acids. The CDR3 spells CASSFDQETQYF. The CDR3 DNA sequence: TGTGCCAGCAGCTTCGACCAAGAGACCCAGTACTTC.

With respect to this clonotype: A much bigger clone sits one base away, suggesting this may be a read error. This CDR3 is missing its conserved last phenylalanine or tryptophan, likely due to a read error. This chain joins TRBV24-1 and TRBJ1-5; D might be TRBD1 (6 bases). V lost 4 bases and J lost 3, with 12 bases in between. The CDR3 is 15 residues long. The germline V gene encodes CDR1 KGHDR and CDR2 SFDVKD. The DNA for the CDR3 is TGTGCCACCAGTGACAGGACAGAGTCCAATCAGCCCCAGCATTCT. Its protein product is CATSDRTESNQPQHS.

This clonotype was seen once. This chain connects TRBV19 to TRBJ1-6; D gene uncertain. The germline V gene encodes CDR1 LNHDA and CDR2 SQIVND (reference sequence). V gave up 5 bases and J gave up 9 bases, with 14 bases separating them. This CDR3 contains 14 residues. This chain's CDR3 is CASSVRPEGSPLHF. The DNA for the CDR3 is TGTGCCAGTAGTGTCAGGCCGGAGGGTTCACCCCTCCACTTT.

This clonotype was recorded many times. The chain is built from TRBV12-3 or TRBV12-4 and TRBJ1-6; 8 nucleotides align to TRBD1. The CDR3 covers 18 residues. V lost 1 base, J lost 6 bases, and 11 bases stayed unmatched. This chain's CDR3 is CASSLESITGGINSPLHF. CDR3 coding DNA: TGTGCCAGCAGTTTAGAGTCCATCACAGGGGGGATTAATTCACCCCTCCACTTT.

The chain is built from TRBV20-1 and TRBJ2-3; 9 bases agree with TRBD2. Per the germline V gene, CDR1 is DFQATT and CDR2 is SNEGSKA (reference sequence). The CDR3 is 14 residues long. V lost 4 bases, J lost 6 bases, and 8 bases stayed unmatched. The CDR3 DNA follows: TGCAGTGCTATGGCGGGAGGGGAGGGGGATACGCAGTATTTT. Protein product: CSAMAGGEGDTQYF.